The 18 T cell receptor beta chains given below trace back to one sample, sequenced in a study of blood T cell repertoires in COVID-19. Assay: immunoSEQ multiplex PCR; the TCRdb copy retains only in-frame clones and omits some. The sample lists roughly 130,000 clones, 84% occurring once. Sequencing was carried out using peripheral blood. The receptor source for this set is a man between 25 and 39 years old with COVID-19, enrolled during active disease.

The chain joins TRBV28 to TRBJ2-7; D remains unclear. Looked up from germline, CDR1 is MDHEN and CDR2 is SYDVKM. CDR3 size: 14 residues. The V end lost 7 bases, the J end lost 1 base, and 14 bases lay between the germline ends. CDR3 DNA: TGTGCCAGCACCCCCGAGGCGGCGTCCTACGAGCAGTACTTC. As protein: CASTPEAASYEQYF.

This clone appeared a single time. J is TRBJ2-4 and V is TRBV30; weak D call: TRBD1 (6 bases). Germline V gene lookup returns CDR1 GTSNPN and CDR2 SVGIG (reference sequence). This CDR3 region has 12 residues. The V gene lost 3 bases and the J gene lost 14 bases, with 17 bases spanning the gap. This CDR3 is CAWRVDLKGEYF. CDR3 DNA: TGTGCCTGGAGGGTAGATCTGAAGGGGGAGTACTTC.

This clone was seen more than once but under ten times. The rearrangement uses TRBV4-1 and TRBJ1-5; the match to TRBD1 covers 7 bases. The CDR3 is 16 amino acids. Per germline, CDR1 MGHRA and CDR2 YSYEKL. V gave up 0 bases and J gave up 6 bases; unmatched junction bases: 8. This chain's CDR3 is CASSQDGDSARQPQHF. CDR3 DNA: TGCGCCAGCAGCCAAGATGGGGACAGCGCCCGTCAGCCCCAGCATTTT.

V usage is TRBV28 and J usage is TRBJ1-1, with unresolved D. The germline V and J ends were trimmed by 9 bases and 4 bases, with 9 bases remaining between them. The CDR3 has 11 residues. The germline CDR1 and CDR2 sequences are MDHEN and SYDVKM. CDR3 loop: CASTLGTEAFF. Here the CDR3 DNA reads TGTGCCAGTACTCTCGGCACTGAAGCTTTCTTT.

This clone was counted a single time. The rearrangement links TRBV18 to TRBJ2-1; possible D gene TRBD1, 5 bases. The CDR3 runs 13 residues. Germline CDR1 reads KGHSH; CDR2 reads LQKENI. V lost 3 bases to trimming and J lost 7 bases, with 10 bases between them. CDR3 nucleotide sequence: TGTGCCAGCTCACCTCGACAGAGGAATGAGCAGTTCTTC. Protein: CASSPRQRNEQFF.

The CDR3 here is CASSQGRGLGEAFF. The CDR3 DNA reads TGTGCCAGCAGCCAAGGTAGGGGGCTTGGTGAAGCTTTCTTT. The chain recombines TRBV3-1 (or the pseudogene TRBV3-2) with TRBJ1-1; the match to TRBD1 covers 7 bases. The CDR3 runs 14 residues. V gave up 1 base and J gave up 7 bases; unmatched junction bases: 6. Germline CDR1 reads LGHDT; CDR2 reads YNNKEL (reference sequence).

This clone was picked up one time. This rearrangement joins TRBV28 to TRBJ1-1; 12 positions agree with TRBD1. CDR1 and CDR2 (germline): MDHEN, SYDVKM. This CDR3 has 16 residues. J gave up 4 bases and V 4 bases, and 7 bases lay outside the gene matches. The DNA for the CDR3 is TGTGCCAGCAGTTCAGGGACAGGGGGCGCGGCCACTGAAGCTTTCTTT. This gives the protein CASSSGTGGAATEAFF.

This chain joins TRBV11-2 and TRBJ2-6; D not resolved. The CDR3 is 14 residues long. The germline V gene encodes CDR1 SGHAT and CDR2 FQNNGV. V was cut by 4 bases and J by 2 bases, with 6 bases left in between. The DNA of the CDR3 is TGTGCCAGCAGCTCCACTACTGGGGCCAACGTCCTGACTTTC. Translated: CASSSTTGANVLTF.

V usage is TRBV5-1 and J usage is TRBJ2-7, with TRBD1 matching 9 bases. The germline V gene has CDR1 SGHRS and CDR2 YFSETQ. V was clipped by 4 bases and J by 1 base; unmatched bases: 6. The CDR3 runs to 15 residues. The CDR3 region is CASSLLTGGSYEQYF. The CDR3 nucleotides are TGCGCCAGCAGCCTACTGACAGGGGGGTCCTACGAGCAGTACTTC.

This rearrangement joins TRBV4-1 to TRBJ1-6; tentatively, D is TRBD1 (6 bases). The CDR3 has 15 amino acids. Germline V gene lookup returns CDR1 MGHRA and CDR2 YSYEKL. V was cut by 2 bases and J by 8 bases, with 13 bases left in between. The CDR3: CASSQITGIDSPLHF. Written as DNA, the CDR3 is TGCGCCAGCAGCCAAATCACAGGGATAGATTCACCCCTCCACTTT.

The chain employs TRBV7-6 and TRBJ2-5; 11 bases fit TRBD2. The ends lost 5 bases at V and 4 bases at J; junction bases unmatched: 12. Looked up from germline, CDR1 is SGHVS and CDR2 is FNYEAQ. The CDR3 consists of 17 residues. CDR3 DNA sequence: TGTGCCAGCAGCCACTACATCACTAGCGGGAGTGGAGAGACCCAGTACTTC. Translated, it gives CASSHYITSGSGETQYF.

The V call is TRBV6-2 or TRBV6-3, the J call TRBJ1-6; TRBD1 matches 8 bases. Germline V gene data show CDR1 as MNHEY and CDR2 as SVGEGT. V gave up 6 bases and J gave up 7 bases; unmatched junction bases: 5. The CDR3 spans 14 residues. CDR3 residues: CASSSDRGNSPLHF. In DNA form, the CDR3 reads TGTGCCAGCAGCTCTGACAGGGGAAATTCACCCCTCCACTTT.

The CDR3 loop reads CASSRGTGGYQPQHF. DNA of the CDR3: TGTGCCAGCAGCCGCGGGACAGGGGGATATCAGCCCCAGCATTTT. This chain uses TRBV28 with TRBJ1-5; 11 nucleotides align to TRBD1. This CDR3 region has 15 residues. Germline lookup yields CDR1 MDHEN and CDR2 SYDVKM. J lost 5 bases, V lost 6 bases, and 6 bases had no gene match.

The chain employs TRBV5-8 and TRBJ1-2, with a weak D call TRBD1 (6 bases). CDR3 length equals 15 residues. Germline V gene sequence: CDR1 SGHTS, CDR2 YDEGEE. V shed 1 base and J shed 5 bases, with 15 bases lying between them. CDR3 loop: CASSLFRTDVYGYTF. Here the CDR3 DNA reads TGTGCCAGCAGCTTGTTTAGGACAGATGTATATGGCTACACCTTC. Full variable domain (rest looked up from reference TRBV5-8 and TRBJ1-2): EAGVTQSPTHLIKTRGQQATLRCSPISGHTSVYWYQQALGLGLQFLLWYDEGEERNRGNFPPRFSGRQFPNYSSELNVNALELEDSALYLCASSLFRTDVYGYTFGSGTRLTVV.

The genes are TRBV15 and TRBJ1-6; no reliable D call. The CDR3 sequence is 14 residues long. The V end lost 0 bases, the J end lost 6 bases, and 6 bases lay between the germline ends. Per the germline V gene, CDR1 is LNHNV and CDR2 is YYDKDF (reference sequence). The CDR3 loop is CATSRDLSNSPLHF. In DNA, the CDR3 is TGTGCCACCAGCAGAGATTTGAGTAATTCACCCCTCCACTTT.

The chain uses TRBV14 and TRBJ1-4; D unresolved. Trimming pared 1 base from V and 2 bases from J, leaving 5 bases between. This CDR3 is built from 14 residues. Germline CDR1 SGHDN, CDR2 FVKESK. The CDR3 bases are TGTGCCAGCAGCCAAGGTCAGACTAATGAAAAACTGTTTTTT. Protein product: CASSQGQTNEKLFF.

The chain joins TRBV10-3 to TRBJ2-5; 8 bases fit TRBD1. Germline V gene lookup returns CDR1 ENHRY and CDR2 SYGVKD. Trimming at V came to 4 bases and at J to 5 bases, leaving 6 bases not matched to a gene. The CDR3 has 14 amino acids. The CDR3 loop is CAISGTGRLETQYF. For the CDR3, the DNA is TGTGCCATCAGTGGGACAGGGCGACTTGAGACCCAGTACTTC.

The chain joins TRBV5-1 to TRBJ2-5, with 12 bases that match TRBD2. Per the germline V gene, CDR1 is SGHRS and CDR2 is YFSETQ. Trimming cost V 4 bases and J 5 bases; bases outside gene matches: 6. CDR3 length: 15 residues. The CDR3 is CASSRGLAGFETQYF. The CDR3 DNA reads as TGCGCCAGCAGCAGGGGACTAGCGGGTTTCGAGACCCAGTACTTC.